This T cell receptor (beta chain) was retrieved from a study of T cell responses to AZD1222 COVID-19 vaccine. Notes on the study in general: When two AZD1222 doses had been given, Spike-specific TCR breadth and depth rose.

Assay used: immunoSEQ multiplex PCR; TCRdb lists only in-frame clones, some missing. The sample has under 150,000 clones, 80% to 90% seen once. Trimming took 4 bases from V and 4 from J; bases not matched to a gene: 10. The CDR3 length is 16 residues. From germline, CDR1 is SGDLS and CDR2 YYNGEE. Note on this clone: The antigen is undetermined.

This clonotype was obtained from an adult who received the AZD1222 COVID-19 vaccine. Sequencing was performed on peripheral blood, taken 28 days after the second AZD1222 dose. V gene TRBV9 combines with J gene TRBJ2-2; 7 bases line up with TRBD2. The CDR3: CASSPGWTRSTGELFF. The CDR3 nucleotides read TGTGCCAGCAGCCCCGGGTGGACTAGAAGCACCGGGGAGCTGTTTTTT.